Listed here are 28 T cell receptor beta chains from one sample, sequenced in a study of CD8+ T cells in alopecia areata (dated by TCRdb to 2017 to 2018). The library relied on the immunoSEQ multiplex PCR assay. To provide template for TCR sequencing, every sample had RNA extracted and reverse transcribed into cDNA. The table was pulled from immuneACCESS by TCRdb, which kept in-frame rearrangements only. Such tables lose some clones; where checked, under half of the loss comes from unresolved V genes, and the rest has no known cause. Here the sample has about 60,000 clones; just over 45% occur a single time. The ten largest clonotypes hold around 20% of the sample. Explained via the paper, the treatment or condition label denotes: oral pan-JAK inhibitor, 5-10 mg twice daily. This specimen was CD8+ T cells sorted from blood, taken at approximately week 36, from a patient treated with tofacitinib. Receptor source: a human donor with alopecia areata.

This clone was observed a few times. The chain uses TRBV5-1 and TRBJ1-1, with D uncertain. The CDR3 sequence is 13 residues long. Trimming took 7 bases from V and 2 from J, leaving 12 bases between them. CDR1 is SGHRS and CDR2 is YFSETQ in the germline V gene. The CDR3, as DNA: TGCGCCAGCCGGTACATGGATAACACTGAAGCTTTCTTT. This gives the protein CASRYMDNTEAFF.

V is TRBV6-5 and J is TRBJ2-5; D remains unclear. Trimming removed 0 bases from V and 2 bases from J, with 7 bases in between. This CDR3 spans 14 amino acids. CDR1 and CDR2 from the germline V gene are MNHEY and SVGAGI. As DNA, the CDR3 is TGTGCCAGCAGTTACTCGATCAGGCAAGAGACCCAGTACTTC. This translates into CASSYSIRQETQYF.

This rearrangement joins TRBV4-1 to TRBJ1-2; D is undetermined. V gave up 4 bases and J gave up 2 bases, with 8 bases separating them. Germline values: CDR1 MGHRA, CDR2 YSYEKL. The CDR3 runs 13 residues. CDR3 amino acids: CASSLSGNYGYTF. In DNA form, the CDR3 reads TGCGCCAGCAGCCTCAGCGGAAACTATGGCTACACCTTC.

The chain employs TRBV10-3 and TRBJ2-2; a weak D match, TRBD2 (6 bases). Looked up from germline, CDR1 is ENHRY and CDR2 is SYGVKD. V lost 2 bases, J lost 8 bases, and 15 bases lay in between. This CDR3 is 15 amino acids long. This chain's CDR3 is CAISEPGTGQGELFF. The DNA of the CDR3 is TGTGCCATCAGTGAGCCGGGGACTGGCCAGGGGGAGCTGTTTTTT.

J is TRBJ2-7 and V is TRBV30; D possibly corresponds to TRBD1 (6 bases). The CDR3 loop spans 11 amino acids. In germline, CDR1 is GTSNPN, CDR2 SVGIG (reference sequence). The chain's CDR3 is CAHEGAYEQYF. The CDR3 nucleotides are TGTGCACATGAGGGGGCCTACGAGCAGTACTTC.

This clone was counted a single time. The sample contains more than one DNA sequence encoding this CDR3. The chain recombines TRBV29-1 with TRBJ1-2; no firm D call. Germline CDR1 is SQVTM and CDR2 is ANQGSEA. V dropped 0 bases and J dropped 0 bases, with 5 bases sitting between them. This CDR3 has 13 residues. The CDR3 DNA reads as TGCAGCGTTGAAGAGGGCTCTAACTATGGCTACACCTTC. Protein: CSVEEGSNYGYTF.

This clone was recorded a few times. The chain carries TRBV29-1 and TRBJ2-1; TRBD2 agrees at 9 bases. The CDR3 extends over 11 amino acids. Germline CDR1 SQVTM, CDR2 ANQGSEA. For the CDR3, the DNA is TGCATGTTTAGCGGGGGAAATGAGCAGTTCTTC. It is translated as CMFSGGNEQFF.

This clone occurred a few times. The chain joins TRBV29-1 to TRBJ2-1; possible D gene TRBD2, 5 bases. V lost 4 bases and J lost 6, with 10 bases in between. The CDR3 has 12 residues. The germline gives CDR1 SQVTM, CDR2 ANQGSEA. The CDR3 is CSVVAQFNEQFF. The CDR3 coding sequence is TGCAGCGTTGTAGCGCAATTCAATGAGCAGTTCTTC.

J is TRBJ2-2 and V is TRBV29-1; D possibly uses TRBD1 or TRBD2 (5 bases each). Germline V CDR1 and CDR2: SQVTM, ANQGSEA. This CDR3 has 19 residues. The V and J ends lost 0 bases and 0 bases respectively, with 20 bases between them. The CDR3 loop is CSVEDPTQVRGPNTGELFF. Written as DNA, the CDR3 is TGCAGCGTTGAAGATCCAACCCAAGTCCGGGGCCCGAACACCGGGGAGCTGTTTTTT.

This clone has only a few counts. The gene calls are TRBV7-9 and TRBJ2-2, with D uncertain. Trimming took off 10 bases at V and 0 bases at J, with 6 bases between the two ends. The CDR3 is 12 residues long. CDR1 and CDR2 from the germline V gene are SEHNR and FQNEAQ (reference sequence). The CDR3 here is CANYTNTGELFF. CDR3 sequence (DNA): TGTGCCAACTACACGAACACCGGGGAGCTGTTTTTT.

The V gene is TRBV29-1, the J gene TRBJ1-2; D is perhaps TRBD1 (5 bases). Trimming removed 5 bases at V and 2 bases at J, with 9 bases between. In germline, CDR1 is SQVTM, CDR2 ANQGSEA. The CDR3 consists of 12 residues. The CDR3 sequence: CSVLGLNYGYTF. CDR3 bases: TGCAGCGTTCTGGGACTGAACTATGGCTACACCTTC. The full variable domain, completed using reference TRBV29-1 and TRBJ1-2, is SAVISQKPSRDICQRGTSLTIQCQVDSQVTMMFWYRQQPGQSLTLIATANQGSEATYESGFVIDKFPISRPNLTFSTLTVSNMSPEDSSIYLCSVLGLNYGYTFGSGTRLTVV.

CDR3 sequence reads: CASSGGGLFTSTQYF. The CDR3 region has the DNA TGTGCCAGCAGTGGGGGGGGACTATTCACGTCGACCCAGTACTTC. The J gene is TRBJ2-5, the V gene TRBV6-5; 7 bases map to TRBD2. Trimming at V came to 5 bases and at J to 7 bases, leaving 13 bases not matched to a gene. The CDR3 length is 15 residues. The germline V gene has CDR1 MNHEY and CDR2 SVGAGI.

Only a few counts were recorded for this clone. One end of the junction fails to match germline, which may point to a read error. The chain's CDR3 is CASSPPRFGTKHF. CDR3 DNA sequence: TGTGCCAGCAGCCCCCCTCGTTTTGGAACCAAGCACTTC. This sequence joins TRBV7-9 and TRBJ2-7; D ambiguous. CDR3 length: 13 residues. Germline CDR1 SEHNR, CDR2 FQNEAQ (reference sequence).

The rearrangement uses TRBV19 and TRBJ2-5; D is perhaps TRBD1 or TRBD2 (5 bases each). CDR1 is LNHDA, CDR2 SQIVND, per germline (reference sequence). The CDR3 extends over 13 amino acids. V was shortened by 6 bases and J by 5 bases, with 13 bases between the two germline ends. CDR3 DNA sequence: TGTGCCAGTAGCCCGGGGCTTCTCGAGACCCAGTACTTC. It specifies CASSPGLLETQYF.

This clone was seen a few times. This chain uses TRBV29-1 with TRBJ1-1; weak D call: TRBD1 (5 bases). V dropped 4 bases and J dropped 5 bases, with 14 bases sitting between them. This CDR3 has 13 amino acids. Germline V gives CDR1 SQVTM, CDR2 ANQGSEA. The CDR3 nucleotides read TGCAGCGTTGGCAGGGCCCCGGGAACTGAAGCTTTCTTT. Amino acids: CSVGRAPGTEAFF.

The chain employs TRBV6-5 and TRBJ2-5; 9 bases line up with TRBD2. CDR1 MNHEY and CDR2 SVGAGI come from the germline V gene. This CDR3 comprises 16 residues. The V gene end was trimmed by 0 bases and the J gene end by 2 bases; junction bases not matched to a gene: 4. The DNA of the CDR3 is TGTGCCAGCAGTTACTCGCTAGCGGGGTCACAAGAGACCCAGTACTTC. As protein: CASSYSLAGSQETQYF.

This clone was seen a few times. V is TRBV5-6 and J is TRBJ1-4, with D perhaps matching TRBD1 (5 bases). The CDR3 length is 13 residues. V dropped 5 bases and J dropped 8 bases, with 13 bases sitting between them. In germline, CDR1 is SGHDT, CDR2 YYEEEE. The CDR3 sequence is CASRAQGVEKLFF. CDR3 nucleotides: TGTGCCAGCAGAGCTCAGGGAGTGGAAAAACTGTTTTTT.

A note on this clone: Relative to the germline gene, one junction end is altered; a read error may explain this. The chain couples TRBV29-1 to TRBJ2-1; the D gene is possibly TRBD2 (6 bases). The CDR3 loop spans 17 amino acids. Germline-derived CDR1 and CDR2 are SQVTM and ANQGSEA. In nucleotides, the CDR3 is TGCAGCGTGGAAGGACGGGGGAGAAGGAGTCCCTACAATGAGCAGTTCTTC. Its protein product is CSVEGRGRRSPYNEQFF.

This clone is a singleton in its sample. The V call is TRBV29-1, the J call TRBJ2-3, with D unclear. The length of the CDR3 is 13 residues. Germline V gene data show CDR1 as SQVTM and CDR2 as ANQGSEA. The V gene lost 0 bases and the J gene lost 2 bases, with 6 bases spanning the gap. The CDR3 region has the DNA TGCAGCGTTGAAGAGCCCCTCACAGATACGCAGTATTTT. Protein product: CSVEEPLTDTQYF.

V and J are TRBV11-2 and TRBJ1-5; unclear D gene. Germline V lookup: CDR1 SGHAT, CDR2 FQNNGV. The V end was cut by 5 bases, the J end by 4 bases, with 6 bases between. The CDR3 loop spans 12 amino acids. The CDR3 coding sequence is TGTGCCAGCAGCACACATAATCAGCCCCAGCATTTT. Translated, it gives CASSTHNQPQHF. Together with reference TRBV11-2 and TRBJ1-5, the CDR3 gives the full variable domain: EAGVAQSPRYKIIEKRQSVAFWCNPISGHATLYWYQQILGQGPKLLIQFQNNGVVDDSQLPKDRFSAERLKGVDSTLKIQPAKLEDSAVYLCASSTHNQPQHFGDGTRLSIL.

The chain joins TRBV9 to TRBJ2-1; D perhaps matches TRBD2 (5 bases). The CDR3 length is 13 residues. CDR1 SGDLS and CDR2 YYNGEE come from the germline V gene. V shed 3 bases and J shed 4 bases, with 8 bases lying between them. The DNA of the CDR3 is TGTGCCAGCAGCGCCGGAGGTTACAATGAGCAGTTCTTC. Its translation is CASSAGGYNEQFF.

V is TRBV15 and J is TRBJ2-6; no firm D call. Germline V gene data show CDR1 as LNHNV and CDR2 as YYDKDF (reference sequence). The CDR3 spans 15 residues. The V end lost 0 bases, the J end lost 1 base, and 4 bases lay between the germline ends. The CDR3 is CATSRDGSGANVLTF. In DNA form, the CDR3 reads TGTGCCACCAGCAGAGATGGGTCTGGGGCCAACGTCCTGACTTTC.

There are a few counts of this clone. Other DNA sequences of this sample code for an identical CDR3. The chain employs TRBV27 and TRBJ2-7, with TRBD1 identical over 9 bases. From germline, CDR1 is MNHEY and CDR2 SMNVEV (reference sequence). This CDR3 is 15 amino acids long. The trim removed 3 bases at V and 3 bases at J, leaving 6 bases unmatched. CDR3 residues: CASSFPGQGLYEQYF. CDR3 coding DNA: TGTGCCAGCAGTTTTCCGGGACAGGGCCTCTACGAGCAGTACTTC.

In this sample, this clone is medium-sized. This chain connects TRBV6-6 to TRBJ2-1; weak D call: TRBD2 (5 bases). V gave up 2 bases and J gave up 6 bases, with 11 bases separating them. The CDR3 loop spans 14 amino acids. Germline V CDR1 and CDR2: MNHNY, SVGAGI (reference sequence). The CDR3 loop is CASSYTREGNEQFF. In DNA form, the CDR3 reads TGTGCCAGCAGTTACACACGGGAAGGCAATGAGCAGTTCTTC.

The chain employs TRBV10-3 and TRBJ2-7; 12 positions match TRBD1. Unmatched junction bases numbered 9, after V lost 4 bases and J lost 5 bases. This CDR3 has 16 residues. Germline CDR1 is ENHRY and CDR2 is SYGVKD. CDR3: CAISGQGTGGINEQYF. Here the CDR3 DNA reads TGTGCCATCAGTGGGCAAGGGACAGGGGGCATCAACGAGCAGTACTTC.

The chain is built from TRBV14 and TRBJ2-1; D unresolved. The CDR3 extends over 15 amino acids. Trimming took 4 bases from V and 0 from J, leaving 10 bases between them. Per the germline V gene, CDR1 is SGHDN and CDR2 is FVKESK. In DNA form, the CDR3 reads TGTGCCAGCAGCCCTTTCAGGAGCTCCTACAATGAGCAGTTCTTC. Its protein product is CASSPFRSSYNEQFF.

The rearrangement links TRBV14 to TRBJ2-1, with a possible D match to TRBD1 (6 bases). Looked up from germline, CDR1 is SGHDN and CDR2 is FVKESK. The V and J ends lost 4 bases and 6 bases respectively, with 13 bases between them. The length of the CDR3 is 14 residues. The CDR3 coding sequence is TGTGCCAGCAGCCCACGGAGCAGGGGCAATGAGCAGTTCTTC. This gives the protein CASSPRSRGNEQFF. The entire variable domain, with the rest obtained from reference TRBV14 and TRBJ2-1, is as follows: EAGVTQFPSHSVIEKGQTVTLRCDPISGHDNLYWYRRVMGKEIKFLLHFVKESKQDESGMPNNRFLAERTGGTYSTLKVQPAELEDSGVYFCASSPRSRGNEQFFGPGTRLTVL.

This clone appeared a few times. The rearrangement joins TRBV29-1 to TRBJ2-7; no clear D gene. The CDR3 is 11 residues long. The germline CDR1 and CDR2 sequences are SQVTM and ANQGSEA. Trimming pared 7 bases from V and 0 bases from J, leaving 7 bases between. The chain's CDR3 is CSATYSYEQYF. In DNA, the CDR3 is TGCAGCGCCACCTACTCCTACGAGCAGTACTTC.